This entry is about one T cell receptor (beta chain). This specimen belongs to a study of blood T cell repertoires in COVID-19. On the study more broadly: PBMCs, B-cell-depleted T cells, or T cells provided the cDNA or gDNA that made up the material.

The V end was cut by 1 base, the J end by 6 bases, with 10 bases between. CDR3 size: 13 residues. Germline CDR1 reads SGHDN; CDR2 reads FVKESK. Repertoires were generated with immunoSEQ multiplex PCR, while TCRdb's copy carries only in-frame clones and drops some. The sample has under 250,000 clones, about nine tenths seen once. The chain couples TRBV14 to TRBJ2-7, with D perhaps matching TRBD1 (5 bases). This TCR derives from a man aged 60-69 years with acute or convalescent COVID-19. The material sequenced was peripheral blood. CDR3 bases: TGTGCCAGCAGCCAAGTCGGACACGCCGAGCAGTACTTC. The encoded protein is CASSQVGHAEQYF.